What follows are 23 T cell receptor beta chains derived from one specimen sequenced in a study of T-cell reconstitution after alpha-beta-depleted transplantation in children. A TCRbeta library incorporating unique molecular identifiers was prepared. TCRdb ran MiXCR on the PCR reads and lists one entry per CDR3 protein. The data hold some 460,000 distinct CDR3 sequences, with about 17% observed a single time. Here the sequenced sample was PBMCs, mostly from graft donor cells, taken 360 days after TCRalphabeta/CD19-depleted stem cell transplant. The receptor source for this set is a boy younger than two who had a stem cell transplant for Wiskott-Aldrich syndrome, so the T cells may come from the graft donor.

The V gene is TRBV12-3 or TRBV12-4, the J gene TRBJ1-1; D call uncertain. V was pared by 7 bases and J by 11 bases, with 14 bases between. The CDR3 sequence is 11 residues long. DNA for the CDR3: TGTGCCAGCACCCTCGGGAGGACGGCTTTCTTT. The encoded protein is CASTLGRTAFF.

Only a few counts were recorded for this clonotype. This rearrangement joins TRBV18 to TRBJ2-7; D ambiguous. The germline V gene has CDR1 KGHSH and CDR2 LQKENI. The CDR3 has 13 amino acids. Trimming stripped 3 bases from V and 5 bases from J, with 11 bases between. CDR3 in amino acids: CASSPARRNEQYF. CDR3 sequence (DNA): TGTGCCAGCTCACCGGCCAGAAGGAACGAGCAGTACTTC.

This clonotype was found many times. The rearrangement uses TRBV5-6 and TRBJ2-4, with D possibly matching TRBD1 (6 bases). The CDR3 consists of 12 residues. Germline V lookup: CDR1 SGHDT, CDR2 YYEEEE. V was clipped by 2 bases and J by 11 bases, with 11 bases between them. Here the CDR3 reads CASSFRGFVQYF. The DNA for the CDR3 is TGTGCCAGCAGCTTCAGGGGATTCGTTCAGTACTTC.

In its sample, this clonotype was seen a few times. An end of the junction does not agree with germline; a read error may underlie this. The chain links TRBV12-3 or TRBV12-4 to TRBJ2-6, with D possibly being TRBD1 (5 bases). The CDR3 sequence is 14 residues long. The DNA for the CDR3 is TGTGCCAGCTCCGGACCCTCTGGGGCCTACGTCCTGACTTTC. Residues: CASSGPSGAYVLTF.

This clonotype was seen a handful of times. The chain carries TRBV20-1 and TRBJ2-1; D is unresolved. In germline, CDR1 is DFQATT, CDR2 SNEGSKA (reference sequence). V lost 4 bases and J lost 7, with 11 bases in between. This CDR3 comprises 12 residues. The CDR3 here is CSATPGFNEQFF. As DNA, the CDR3 is TGCAGTGCTACCCCAGGTTTTAATGAGCAGTTCTTC.

In its sample, this clonotype was seen a few times. V and J are TRBV7-2 and TRBJ2-3; TRBD1 agrees at 8 bases. After removal of 5 bases from V and 1 base from J, the junction contained 5 bases not matched to a gene. The CDR3 runs 15 residues. Germline V gene lookup returns CDR1 SGHTA and CDR2 FQGNSA. The chain's CDR3 is CASSPGQARTDTQYF. CDR3 DNA sequence: TGTGCCAGCAGCCCGGGACAGGCCCGCACAGATACGCAGTATTTT. Full variable domain (missing parts from reference TRBV7-2 and TRBJ2-3): GAGVSQSPSNKVTEKGKDVELRCDPISGHTALYWYRQSLGQGLEFLIYFQGNSAPDKSGLPSDRFSAERTGGSVSTLTIQRTQQEDSAVYLCASSPGQARTDTQYFGPGTRLTVL.

The chain recombines TRBV4-3 with TRBJ1-6; unclear D gene. The CDR3 has 15 amino acids. V was pared by 4 bases and J by 8 bases, with 15 bases between. CDR1 and CDR2 from the germline V gene are LGHNA and YSLEER. The CDR3: CASSRKWAGDSPLHF. For the CDR3, the DNA is TGCGCCAGCAGCCGGAAATGGGCCGGGGATTCACCCCTCCACTTT.

V and J are TRBV28 and TRBJ2-1; 11 bases align to TRBD2. CDR1 and CDR2 from the germline V gene are MDHEN and SYDVKM. The J segment lost 10 bases and the V segment lost 1 base, leaving 9 bases of the junction unmatched. CDR3 size: 16 residues. The CDR3 nucleotides read TGTGCCAGCAGTTTATTGCCAACTAGCGGGGGAGGGGAGCAGTTCTTC. This gives the protein CASSLLPTSGGGEQFF.

This clonotype showed up just a few times. The genes are TRBV12-3 or TRBV12-4 and TRBJ2-1, with D possibly TRBD1 on 6 matching bases. V gave up 6 bases and J gave up 7 bases, with 25 bases separating them. CDR3 length: 17 amino acids. In nucleotides, the CDR3 is TGTGCCAGCAGCCTCTCTCGCGCGGCTCCGGGACAAAATGAGCAGTTCTTC. It yields the protein CASSLSRAAPGQNEQFF.

The sample holds a few counts of this clonotype. The rearrangement joins TRBV5-1 to TRBJ2-3, with no clear D. This CDR3 is built from 14 residues. The ends were cut back, 5 bases at V and 2 bases at J, with 12 bases in the middle. Germline CDR1 and CDR2: SGHRS and YFSETQ. CDR3 region: CASRVSGHTDTQYF. The CDR3 coding sequence is TGCGCCAGCAGAGTATCCGGCCACACAGATACGCAGTATTTT.

The V gene is TRBV5-6, the J gene TRBJ2-4, with 12 positions matching TRBD2. The CDR3 has 18 residues. The germline V gene encodes CDR1 SGHDT and CDR2 YYEEEE. V dropped 2 bases and J dropped 8; count of bases not matched to a gene: 14. The DNA for the CDR3 is TGTGCCAGCAGCTTAGGCCTAGCGGGAGGGCCAGGTGGGCACATTCAGTACTTC. Translated: CASSLGLAGGPGGHIQYF.

CDR3 amino acids: CSVELLAPPSYNEQFF. The DNA for the CDR3 is TGCAGCGTTGAGCTACTAGCTCCCCCTTCCTACAATGAGCAGTTCTTC. The rearrangement joins TRBV29-1 to TRBJ2-1; D may be TRBD2 (6 bases). Trimming pared 3 bases from V and 1 base from J, leaving 16 bases between. Germline V lookup: CDR1 SQVTM, CDR2 ANQGSEA. CDR3 length equals 16 residues.

The table lists this clonotype with a few counts. The chain joins TRBV4-2 to TRBJ2-1; TRBD1 matches at 10 bases. Germline CDR1 and CDR2: LGHNA and YNFKEQ. The CDR3 runs to 15 residues. With 1 base clipped from V and 7 bases from J, the junction kept 4 bases outside the gene matches. The CDR3 region is CASSQVGTGVNEQFF. CDR3 bases: TGTGCCAGCAGCCAAGTAGGGACAGGGGTTAATGAGCAGTTCTTC.

The CDR3 nucleotides read TGTGCCAGCAGTATCGGACAGGGTAGGACCCAGTACTTC. Translated: CASSIGQGRTQYF. The gene calls are TRBV28 and TRBJ2-5, with 8 bases identical to TRBD1. The CDR3 runs to 13 residues. The junction had 6 bases not matched to a gene; V was cut back by 5 bases and J by 7 bases. Germline values: CDR1 MDHEN, CDR2 SYDVKM.

Regarding this clonotype: The junction departs from germline at one end; a sequencing error may be responsible. The chain employs TRBV12-3 or TRBV12-4 and TRBJ2-3, with TRBD1 as a possible D gene (5 bases). The CDR3 loop spans 15 amino acids. The CDR3 here is CTSSEHRKFTDTQYF. DNA of the CDR3: TGTACCAGCAGTGAACACAGGAAATTCACAGATACGCAGTATTTT.

The V and J genes are TRBV6-5 and TRBJ2-7; 7 bases agree with TRBD1. With 0 bases clipped from V and 4 bases from J, the junction kept 15 bases outside the gene matches. The CDR3 contains 18 residues. Germline lookup yields CDR1 MNHEY and CDR2 SVGAGI. CDR3 coding DNA: TGTGCCAGCAGTTACTCGAAAGCCTGGGCAGGGGGTTGGTACGAGCAGTACTTC. It yields the protein CASSYSKAWAGGWYEQYF.

The J gene is TRBJ2-1, the V gene TRBV7-9, with 7 bases lining up with TRBD1. Per the germline V gene, CDR1 is SEHNR and CDR2 is FQNEAQ (reference sequence). With 6 bases clipped from V and 5 bases from J, the junction kept 7 bases outside the gene matches. This CDR3 spans 14 amino acids. CDR3 sequence reads: CASSLGGADNEQFF. DNA of the CDR3: TGTGCCAGCAGTCTAGGGGGCGCGGACAATGAGCAGTTCTTC.

This clonotype was picked up a small number of times. The V call is TRBV6-5, the J call TRBJ2-3; maybe TRBD2 (6 bases). CDR3 length: 16 residues. The germline V and J ends were trimmed by 0 bases and 1 base, with 11 bases remaining between them. Germline CDR1 and CDR2: MNHEY and SVGAGI. The DNA for the CDR3 is TGTGCCAGCAGTTACTCGGGGGGAAGGGGCACAGATACGCAGTATTTT. Its protein product is CASSYSGGRGTDTQYF.

There are a few counts of this clonotype. V and J are TRBV9 and TRBJ2-1, with 9 bases fitting TRBD2. The CDR3 extends over 16 amino acids. J was trimmed by 4 bases and V by 4 bases; bases with no gene match: 9. Per the germline V gene, CDR1 is SGDLS and CDR2 is YYNGEE. CDR3 nucleotides: TGTGCCAGCAGCCGCCACTTTAGCGGGGGATACAATGAGCAGTTCTTC. Translating it yields CASSRHFSGGYNEQFF.

This clonotype has only a few counts. The V gene is TRBV5-4, the J gene TRBJ2-2; 9 nucleotides match TRBD1. CDR3 length equals 19 residues. The J segment lost 0 bases and the V segment lost 0 bases, leaving 9 bases of the junction unmatched. The germline V gene encodes CDR1 SGHNT and CDR2 YYREEE (reference sequence). The CDR3 sequence is CASSLGDRVLSANTGELFF. CDR3 nucleotide sequence: TGTGCCAGCAGCTTGGGGGACAGGGTTTTATCCGCGAACACCGGGGAGCTGTTTTTT.

A few counts support this clonotype. The chain is built from TRBV5-1 and TRBJ2-2; D is ambiguous. CDR3 length equals 14 residues. Looked up from germline, CDR1 is SGHRS and CDR2 is YFSETQ. Trimming took off 6 bases at V and 0 bases at J, with 9 bases between the two ends. CDR3 sequence reads: CASKEDPNTGELFF. DNA of the CDR3: TGCGCCAGCAAGGAAGACCCGAACACCGGGGAGCTGTTTTTT.

This clonotype was seen only a few times. The chain couples TRBV10-3 to TRBJ2-3; the D gene is possibly TRBD1 (6 bases). Germline V gene sequence: CDR1 ENHRY, CDR2 SYGVKD. The CDR3 consists of 13 residues. V was pared by 10 bases and J by 6 bases, with 17 bases between. The DNA of the CDR3 is TGTGCCACTACTGGGGGACAATCGGATACGCAGTATTTT. Its translation is CATTGGQSDTQYF.

To note about this clonotype: Compared with germline, one end of the junction differs, possibly owing to a read error. The chain links TRBV11-2 to TRBJ2-7, with 8 bases lining up with TRBD1. The CDR3 runs 15 residues. In germline, CDR1 is SGHAT, CDR2 FQNNGV. CDR3 region: CVSSLSAGGYYEQYF. As DNA, the CDR3 is TGTGTCAGCAGCTTGTCCGCAGGGGGCTACTACGAGCAGTACTTC.